This T cell receptor (beta chain) was found in a study of CD8+ T cells in alopecia areata. Study-level background: It was oral tofacitinib, at 5 to 10 mg twice daily, that treated patients received. Study-level points and caveats: Relative to mice, TCR sharing across patients was less clear, a difference possibly HLA-related. Normal-skin resident alphabeta T cells also appear among scalp sample sequences.

It was from alopecia areata patients that lesional scalp punch biopsies and peripheral blood were collected. CDR1 MNHEY and CDR2 SMNVEV come from the germline V gene (reference sequence). Trimming removed 5 bases from V and 6 bases from J, with 5 bases in between. This CDR3 is 11 amino acids long. Of note for this clone: Antigen unknown.

RNA was extracted and reverse transcribed into cDNA as the sequencing template. Method: immunoSEQ multiplex PCR; TCRdb's copy keeps in-frame clones and lacks some. This sample yields under 85,000 clones, of which under 55% are seen a single time; approximately 18% belongs to the top ten. The sample here was CD8+ T cells sorted from blood, taken at week 0. J is TRBJ2-1 and V is TRBV27; no reliable D call. This receptor was obtained from a human donor with alopecia areata. The CDR3: CASSLFNEQFF. The DNA of the CDR3 is TGTGCCAGCAGTCTTTTCAATGAGCAGTTCTTC.